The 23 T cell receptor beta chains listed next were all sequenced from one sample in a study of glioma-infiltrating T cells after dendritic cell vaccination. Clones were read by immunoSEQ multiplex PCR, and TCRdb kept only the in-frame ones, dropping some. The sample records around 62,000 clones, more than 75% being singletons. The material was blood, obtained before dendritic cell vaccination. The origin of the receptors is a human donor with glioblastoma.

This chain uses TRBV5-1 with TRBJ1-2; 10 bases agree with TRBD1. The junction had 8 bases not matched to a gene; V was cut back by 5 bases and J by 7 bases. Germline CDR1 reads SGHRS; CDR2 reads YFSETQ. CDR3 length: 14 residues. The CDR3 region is CASSPGTGEVGYTF. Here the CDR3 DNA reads TGCGCCAGCAGTCCCGGGACAGGGGAGGTTGGCTACACCTTC.

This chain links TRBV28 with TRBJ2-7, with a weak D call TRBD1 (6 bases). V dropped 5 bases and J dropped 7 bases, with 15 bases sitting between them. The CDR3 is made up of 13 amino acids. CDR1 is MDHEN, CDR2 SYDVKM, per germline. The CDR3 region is CASSPPGHWEQYF. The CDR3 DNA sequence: TGTGCCAGCAGTCCCCCGGGACATTGGGAGCAGTACTTC.

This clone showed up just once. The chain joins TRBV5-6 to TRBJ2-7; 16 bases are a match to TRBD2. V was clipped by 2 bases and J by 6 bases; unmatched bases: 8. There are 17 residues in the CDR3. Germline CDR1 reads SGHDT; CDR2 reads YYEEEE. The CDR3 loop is CASSFSGTSGGAGEQYF. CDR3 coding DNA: TGTGCCAGCAGCTTCTCCGGGACTAGCGGGGGGGCGGGCGAGCAGTACTTC.

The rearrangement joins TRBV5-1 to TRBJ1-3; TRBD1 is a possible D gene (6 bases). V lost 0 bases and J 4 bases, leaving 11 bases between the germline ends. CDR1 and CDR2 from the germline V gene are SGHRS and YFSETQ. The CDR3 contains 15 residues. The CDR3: CASSLAGTSGNTIYF. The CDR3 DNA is TGCGCCAGCAGCTTGGCCGGGACATCAGGAAACACCATATATTTT.

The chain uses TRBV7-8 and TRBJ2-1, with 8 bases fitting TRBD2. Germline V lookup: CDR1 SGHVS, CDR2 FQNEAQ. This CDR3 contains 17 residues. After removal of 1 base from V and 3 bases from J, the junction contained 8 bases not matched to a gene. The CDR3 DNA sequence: TGTGCCAGCAGCTTAGTGGGACTAGGCGACCGCTACAATGAGCAGTTCTTC. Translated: CASSLVGLGDRYNEQFF.

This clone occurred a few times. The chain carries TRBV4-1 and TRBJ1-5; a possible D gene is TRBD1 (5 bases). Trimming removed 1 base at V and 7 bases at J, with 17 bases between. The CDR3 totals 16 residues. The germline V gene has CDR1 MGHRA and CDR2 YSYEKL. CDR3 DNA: TGCGCCAGCAGCCAAGCATCTGGGGCCCGCGACCAGCCCCAGCATTTT. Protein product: CASSQASGARDQPQHF.

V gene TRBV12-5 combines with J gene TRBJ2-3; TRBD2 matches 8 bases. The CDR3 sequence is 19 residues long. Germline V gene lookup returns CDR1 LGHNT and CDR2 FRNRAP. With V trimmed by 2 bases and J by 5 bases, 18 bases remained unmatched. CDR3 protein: CASGLFLTGGANYRDTQYF. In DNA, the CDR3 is TGTGCTAGTGGTTTGTTCCTGACGGGGGGGGCTAATTATAGAGATACGCAGTATTTT.

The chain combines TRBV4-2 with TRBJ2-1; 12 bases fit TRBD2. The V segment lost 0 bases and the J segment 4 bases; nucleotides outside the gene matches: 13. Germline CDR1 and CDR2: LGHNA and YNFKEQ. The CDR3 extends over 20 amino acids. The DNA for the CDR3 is TGTGCCAGCAGCCAAGAATCTCCTACTAGCGGGGGGCCCCTTTACAATGAGCAGTTCTTC. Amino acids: CASSQESPTSGGPLYNEQFF.

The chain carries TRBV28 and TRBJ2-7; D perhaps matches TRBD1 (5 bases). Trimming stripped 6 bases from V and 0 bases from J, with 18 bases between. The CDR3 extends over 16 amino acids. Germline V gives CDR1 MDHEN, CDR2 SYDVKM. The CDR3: CASSLTAGISSYEQYF. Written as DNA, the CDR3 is TGTGCCAGCAGCCTAACCGCAGGGATTAGCTCCTACGAGCAGTACTTC.

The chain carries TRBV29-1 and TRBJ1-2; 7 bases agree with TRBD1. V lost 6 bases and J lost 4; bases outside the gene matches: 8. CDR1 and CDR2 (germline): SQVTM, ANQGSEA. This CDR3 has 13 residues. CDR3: CSVGDSRSYGYTF. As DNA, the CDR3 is TGCAGCGTCGGGGACAGCCGCTCCTATGGCTACACCTTC.

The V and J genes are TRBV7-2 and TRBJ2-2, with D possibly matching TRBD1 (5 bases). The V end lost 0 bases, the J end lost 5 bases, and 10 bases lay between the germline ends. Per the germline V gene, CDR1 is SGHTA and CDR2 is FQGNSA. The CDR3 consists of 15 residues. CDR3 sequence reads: CASSLASGRTGELFF. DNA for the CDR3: TGTGCCAGCAGCTTAGCGTCAGGGCGTACCGGGGAGCTGTTTTTT.

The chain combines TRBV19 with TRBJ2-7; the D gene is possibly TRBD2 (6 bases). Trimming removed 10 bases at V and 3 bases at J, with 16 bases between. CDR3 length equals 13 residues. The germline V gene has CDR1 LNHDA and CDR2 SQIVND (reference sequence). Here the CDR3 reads CATTAEDYYEQYF. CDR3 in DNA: TGTGCCACCACGGCGGAGGACTACTACGAGCAGTACTTC.

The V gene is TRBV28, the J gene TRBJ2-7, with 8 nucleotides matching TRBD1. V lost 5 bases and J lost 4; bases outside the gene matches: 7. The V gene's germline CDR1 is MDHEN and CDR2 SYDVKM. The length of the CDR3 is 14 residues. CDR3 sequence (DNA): TGTGCCAGCAGTGGGACAGGAGATGGGTACGAGCAGTACTTC. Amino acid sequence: CASSGTGDGYEQYF.

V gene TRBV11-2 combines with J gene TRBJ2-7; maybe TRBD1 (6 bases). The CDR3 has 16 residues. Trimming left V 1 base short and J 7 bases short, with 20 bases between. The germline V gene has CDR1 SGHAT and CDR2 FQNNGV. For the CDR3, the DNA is TGTGCCAGCAGCTTAGGTAGTTCGGGCAGGGGATATGAGCAGTACTTC. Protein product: CASSLGSSGRGYEQYF.

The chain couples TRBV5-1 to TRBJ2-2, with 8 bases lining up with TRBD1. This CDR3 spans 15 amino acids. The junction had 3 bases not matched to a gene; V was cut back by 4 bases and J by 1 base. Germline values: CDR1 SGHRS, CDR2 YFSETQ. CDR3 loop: CASSQGTGNTGELFF. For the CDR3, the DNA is TGCGCCAGCAGCCAAGGGACAGGGAACACCGGGGAGCTGTTTTTT.

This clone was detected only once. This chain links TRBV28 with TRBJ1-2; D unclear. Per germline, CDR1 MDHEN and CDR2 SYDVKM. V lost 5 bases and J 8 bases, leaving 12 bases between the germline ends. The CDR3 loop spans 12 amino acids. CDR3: CASSHPPRGYTF. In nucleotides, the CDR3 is TGTGCCAGCAGTCACCCCCCTCGGGGCTACACCTTC.

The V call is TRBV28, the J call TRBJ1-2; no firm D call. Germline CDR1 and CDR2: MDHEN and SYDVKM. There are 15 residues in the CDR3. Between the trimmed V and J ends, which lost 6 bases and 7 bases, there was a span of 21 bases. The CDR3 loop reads CASSLGVGGVGGYTF. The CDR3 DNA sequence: TGTGCCAGCAGCCTTGGGGTAGGCGGGGTTGGTGGCTACACCTTC.

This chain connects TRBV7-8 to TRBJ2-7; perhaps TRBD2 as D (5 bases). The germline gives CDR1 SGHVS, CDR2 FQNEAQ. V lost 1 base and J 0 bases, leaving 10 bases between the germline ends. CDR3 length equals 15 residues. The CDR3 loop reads CASSLDGETSYEQYF. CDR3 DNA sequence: TGTGCCAGCAGCTTAGATGGGGAGACCTCCTACGAGCAGTACTTC.

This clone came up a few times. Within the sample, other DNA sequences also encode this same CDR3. The CDR3 region is CSAEGDRGHNTEAFF. The DNA of the CDR3 is TGCAGCGCCGAGGGGGACAGGGGGCACAACACTGAAGCTTTCTTT. The genes are TRBV29-1 and TRBJ1-1; 12 positions agree with TRBD1. J lost 2 bases, V lost 7 bases, and 8 bases had no gene match. The CDR3 runs to 15 residues. Germline values: CDR1 SQVTM, CDR2 ANQGSEA.

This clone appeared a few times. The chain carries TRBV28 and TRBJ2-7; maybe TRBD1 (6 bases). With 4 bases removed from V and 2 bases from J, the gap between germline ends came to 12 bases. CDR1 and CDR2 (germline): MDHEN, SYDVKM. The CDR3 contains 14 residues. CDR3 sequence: CASSSTGLAYEQYF. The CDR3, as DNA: TGTGCCAGCAGTTCCACAGGGTTAGCCTACGAGCAGTACTTC.

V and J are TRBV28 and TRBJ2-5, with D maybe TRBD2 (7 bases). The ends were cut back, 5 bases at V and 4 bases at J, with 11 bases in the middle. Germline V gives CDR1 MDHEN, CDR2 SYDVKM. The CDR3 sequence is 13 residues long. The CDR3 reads CASSLGGGETQYF. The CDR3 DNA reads TGTGCCAGCAGTCTAGGGGGGGGAGAGACCCAGTACTTC.

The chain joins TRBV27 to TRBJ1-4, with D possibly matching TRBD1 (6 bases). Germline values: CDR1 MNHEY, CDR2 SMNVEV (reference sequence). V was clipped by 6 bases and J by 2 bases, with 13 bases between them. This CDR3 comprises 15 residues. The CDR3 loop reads CASSLRGWTNEKLFF. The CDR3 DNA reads TGTGCCAGCAGCCTTAGGGGGTGGACTAATGAAAAACTGTTTTTT.

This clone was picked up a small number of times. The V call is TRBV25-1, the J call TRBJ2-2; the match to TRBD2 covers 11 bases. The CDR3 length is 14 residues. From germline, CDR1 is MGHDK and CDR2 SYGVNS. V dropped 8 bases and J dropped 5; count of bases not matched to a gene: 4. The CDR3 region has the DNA TGTGCCAGCCGCTCTAGCGGGAGGACCGGGGAGCTGTTTTTT. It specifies CASRSSGRTGELFF.